The clone carrying this TCR beta chain was observed a few times. Its antigen is not known. Trimming cost V 1 base and J 9 bases; bases outside gene matches: 8. The CDR3 extends over 14 amino acids. Germline V CDR1 and CDR2: SEHNR, FQNEAQ (reference sequence). This specimen belongs to a study of OX40 agonist ivuxolimab in advanced cancers. The overall study: Patients received ivuxolimab, an agonistic anti-OX40 (CD134) antibody.

The table came from immunoSEQ multiplex PCR; TCRdb's copy has only in-frame clones and leaves some out. The sample has approximately 91,000 clones, roughly 84% seen once. The sampling schedule covered blood at baseline, cycle 4 day 1, and cycle 7 day 1. Whole-study findings and limits: Partly responding patients at 0.1-3.0 mg/kg showed some of the smallest clonal expansion.

Sequences were derived from CD4+ or CD8+ T cells sorted from blood, sampled in a trial of the OX40 agonist ivuxolimab. The receptor was derived from an adult with an advanced solid tumor such as melanoma, head and neck, liver or kidney cancer. The gene calls are TRBV7-9 and TRBJ1-1; 7 bases agree with TRBD1. CDR3 sequence (DNA): TGTGCCAGCAGCTTAGTAGGGGGCGCATCCCAAGCTTTCTTT. The encoded protein is CASSLVGGASQAFF.